This entry is about one T cell receptor beta chain. The identical CDR3 is also encoded by other nucleotide sequences in the sample. Trimming at V came to 6 bases and at J to 0 bases, leaving 2 bases not matched to a gene. The CDR3 has 13 amino acids. The germline V gene has CDR1 MDHEN and CDR2 SYDVKM. The sample is drawn from a study of CD8+ T cells in alopecia areata. Following RNA extraction, reverse transcription yielded cDNA that acted as the sequencing template. Assay used: immunoSEQ multiplex PCR; TCRdb lists only in-frame clones, some missing. The sample shows 120,000 or so clones, approximately 38% of them seen only once.

The sequenced sample consisted of CD4+ T cells sorted from blood. V usage is TRBV28 and J usage is TRBJ2-7, with TRBD1 matching over 7 bases. This sequence originates from a human donor with alopecia areata. This chain's CDR3 is CASRRTGSYEQYF. CDR3 sequence (DNA): TGTGCCAGCAGGAGGACAGGCTCCTACGAGCAGTACTTC.